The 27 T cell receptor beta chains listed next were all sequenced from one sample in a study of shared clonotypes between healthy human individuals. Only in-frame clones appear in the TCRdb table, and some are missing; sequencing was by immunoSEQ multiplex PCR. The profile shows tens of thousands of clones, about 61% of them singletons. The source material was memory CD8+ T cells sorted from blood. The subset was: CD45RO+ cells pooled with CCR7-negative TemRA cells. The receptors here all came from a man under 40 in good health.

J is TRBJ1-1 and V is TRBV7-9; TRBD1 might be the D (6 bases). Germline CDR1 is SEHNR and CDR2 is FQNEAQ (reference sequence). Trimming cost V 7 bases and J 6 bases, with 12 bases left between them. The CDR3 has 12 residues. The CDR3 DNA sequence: TGTGCCAGCACCAACGAGGGGGCTGAAGCTTTCTTT. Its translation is CASTNEGAEAFF.

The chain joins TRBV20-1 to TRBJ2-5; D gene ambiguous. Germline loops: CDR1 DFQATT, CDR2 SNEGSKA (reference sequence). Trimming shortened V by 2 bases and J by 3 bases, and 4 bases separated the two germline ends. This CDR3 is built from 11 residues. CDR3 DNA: TGCAGTGCTAGACCGGAAGAGACCCAGTACTTC. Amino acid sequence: CSARPEETQYF.

The CDR3 region is CAWTEPHGRDLFF. The CDR3 nucleotides read TGTGCCTGGACCGAGCCCCATGGGAGGGATCTGTTTTTT. The rearrangement uses TRBV30 and TRBJ1-4; D gene unclear. Looked up from germline, CDR1 is GTSNPN and CDR2 is SVGIG (reference sequence). Trimming cost V 4 bases and J 14 bases, with 20 bases left between them. The length of the CDR3 is 13 residues.

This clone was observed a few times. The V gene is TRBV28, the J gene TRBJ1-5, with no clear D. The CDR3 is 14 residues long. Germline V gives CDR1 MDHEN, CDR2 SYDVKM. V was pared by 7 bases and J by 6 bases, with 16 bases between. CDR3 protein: CASIPLPGGQPQHF. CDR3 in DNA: TGTGCCAGCATTCCTCTCCCGGGCGGTCAGCCCCAGCATTTT.

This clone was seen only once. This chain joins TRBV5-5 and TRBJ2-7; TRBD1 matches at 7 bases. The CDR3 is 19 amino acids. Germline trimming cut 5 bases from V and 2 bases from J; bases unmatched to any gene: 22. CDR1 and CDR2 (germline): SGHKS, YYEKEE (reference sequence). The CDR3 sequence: CASSSMKRAGTASTYEQYF. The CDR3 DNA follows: TGTGCCAGCAGTTCGATGAAGAGAGCCGGGACAGCATCAACCTACGAGCAGTACTTC.

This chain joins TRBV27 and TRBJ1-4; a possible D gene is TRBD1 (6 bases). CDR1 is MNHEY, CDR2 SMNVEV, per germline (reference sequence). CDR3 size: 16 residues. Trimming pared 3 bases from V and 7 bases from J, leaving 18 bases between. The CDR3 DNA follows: TGTGCCAGCAGTTTGAGTTCCACAGGGTGGGGTGAAAAACTGTTTTTT. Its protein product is CASSLSSTGWGEKLFF.

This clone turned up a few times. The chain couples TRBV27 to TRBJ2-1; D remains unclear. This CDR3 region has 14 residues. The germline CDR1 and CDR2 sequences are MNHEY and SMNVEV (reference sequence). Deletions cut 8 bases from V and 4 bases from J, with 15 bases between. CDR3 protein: CASSLQARYNEQFF. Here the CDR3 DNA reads TGTGCCAGCTCCCTCCAGGCTCGGTACAATGAGCAGTTCTTC.

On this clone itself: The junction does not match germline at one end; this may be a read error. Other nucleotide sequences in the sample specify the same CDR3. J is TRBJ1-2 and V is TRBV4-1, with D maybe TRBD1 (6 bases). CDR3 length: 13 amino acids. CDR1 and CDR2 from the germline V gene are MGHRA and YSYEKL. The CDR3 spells CASSQLDRNGYTF. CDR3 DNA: TGCGCTAGCAGCCAATTGGACAGAAATGGCTACACCTTC.

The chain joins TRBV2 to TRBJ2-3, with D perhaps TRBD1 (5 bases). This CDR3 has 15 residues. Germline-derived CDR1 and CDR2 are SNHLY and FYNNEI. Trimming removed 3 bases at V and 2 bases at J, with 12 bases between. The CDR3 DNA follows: TGTGCCAGCAGTGATTTGGTCAGGGACACAGATACGCAGTATTTT. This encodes CASSDLVRDTDTQYF.

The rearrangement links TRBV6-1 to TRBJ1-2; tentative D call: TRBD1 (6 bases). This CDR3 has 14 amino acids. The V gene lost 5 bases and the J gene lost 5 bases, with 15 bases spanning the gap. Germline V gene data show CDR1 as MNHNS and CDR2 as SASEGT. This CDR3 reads CASSSTGLDYGYTF. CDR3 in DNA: TGTGCCAGCAGTAGTACAGGGTTGGATTATGGCTACACCTTC.

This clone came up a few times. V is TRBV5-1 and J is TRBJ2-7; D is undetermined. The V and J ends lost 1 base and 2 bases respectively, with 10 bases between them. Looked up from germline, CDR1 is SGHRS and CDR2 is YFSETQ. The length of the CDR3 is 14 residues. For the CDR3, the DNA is TGCGCCAGCAGCTTGACTCCGTTAGCCTACGAGCAGTACTTC. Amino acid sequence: CASSLTPLAYEQYF.

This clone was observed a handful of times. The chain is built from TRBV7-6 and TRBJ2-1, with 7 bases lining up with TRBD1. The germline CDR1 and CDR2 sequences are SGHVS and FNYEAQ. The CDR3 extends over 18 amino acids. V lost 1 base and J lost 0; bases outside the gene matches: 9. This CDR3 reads CASSLGQGEPGSYNEQFF. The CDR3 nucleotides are TGTGCCAGCAGCTTAGGACAGGGAGAACCTGGCTCCTACAATGAGCAGTTCTTC.

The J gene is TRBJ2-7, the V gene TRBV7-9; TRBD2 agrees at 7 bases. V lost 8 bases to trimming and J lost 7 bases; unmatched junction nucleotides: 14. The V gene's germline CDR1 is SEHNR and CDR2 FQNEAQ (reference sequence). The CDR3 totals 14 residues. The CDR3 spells CASGLASGFWEQYF. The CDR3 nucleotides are TGTGCCAGCGGGTTGGCTAGCGGCTTTTGGGAGCAGTACTTC.

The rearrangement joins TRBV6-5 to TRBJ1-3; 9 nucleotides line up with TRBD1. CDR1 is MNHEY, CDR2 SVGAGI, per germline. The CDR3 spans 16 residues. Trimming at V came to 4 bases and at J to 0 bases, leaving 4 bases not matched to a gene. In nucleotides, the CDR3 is TGTGCCAGCAGTTTGGGACAGGGTTTCTCTGGAAACACCATATATTTT. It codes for CASSLGQGFSGNTIYF.

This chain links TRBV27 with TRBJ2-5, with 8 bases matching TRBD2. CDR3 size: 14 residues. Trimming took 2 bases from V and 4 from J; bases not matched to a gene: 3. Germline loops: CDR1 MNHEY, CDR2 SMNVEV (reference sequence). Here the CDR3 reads CASSLKGLAETQYF. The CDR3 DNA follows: TGTGCCAGCAGTTTAAAAGGACTAGCAGAGACCCAGTACTTC.

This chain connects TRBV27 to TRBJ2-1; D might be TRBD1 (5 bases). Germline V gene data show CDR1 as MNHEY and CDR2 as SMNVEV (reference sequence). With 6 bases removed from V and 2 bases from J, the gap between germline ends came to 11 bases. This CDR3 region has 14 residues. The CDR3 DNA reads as TGTGCCAGCAGGATAAGGGGCACCTACAATGAGCAGTTCTTC. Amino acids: CASRIRGTYNEQFF.

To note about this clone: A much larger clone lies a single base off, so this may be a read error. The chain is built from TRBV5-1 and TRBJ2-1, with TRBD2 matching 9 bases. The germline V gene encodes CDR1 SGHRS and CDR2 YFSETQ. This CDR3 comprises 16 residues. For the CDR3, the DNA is TGCGCCGGCAGCTTGGTGGTAGCGGGAGCCTACAATGAGCAGTTCTTC. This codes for CAGSLVVAGAYNEQFF.

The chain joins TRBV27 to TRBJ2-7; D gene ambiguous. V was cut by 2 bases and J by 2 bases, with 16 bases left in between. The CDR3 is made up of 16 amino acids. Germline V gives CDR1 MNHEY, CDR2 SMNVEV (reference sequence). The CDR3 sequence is CASSLNQGVKAYEQYF. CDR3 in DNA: TGTGCCAGCAGTTTAAATCAAGGAGTCAAAGCCTACGAGCAGTACTTC.

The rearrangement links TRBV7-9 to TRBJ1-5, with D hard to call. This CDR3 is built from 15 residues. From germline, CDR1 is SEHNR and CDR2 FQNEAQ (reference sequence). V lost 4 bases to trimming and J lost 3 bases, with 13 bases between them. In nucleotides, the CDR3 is TGTGCCAGCAGCTCCGACCACGAGACCAATCAGCCCCAGCATTTT. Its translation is CASSSDHETNQPQHF.

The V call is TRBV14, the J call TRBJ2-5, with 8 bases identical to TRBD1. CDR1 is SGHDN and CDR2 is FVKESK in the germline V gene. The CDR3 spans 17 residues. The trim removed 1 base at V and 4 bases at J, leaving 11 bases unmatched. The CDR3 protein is CASSQADQGATGETQYF. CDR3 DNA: TGTGCCAGCAGCCAAGCTGACCAGGGGGCCACGGGAGAGACCCAGTACTTC.

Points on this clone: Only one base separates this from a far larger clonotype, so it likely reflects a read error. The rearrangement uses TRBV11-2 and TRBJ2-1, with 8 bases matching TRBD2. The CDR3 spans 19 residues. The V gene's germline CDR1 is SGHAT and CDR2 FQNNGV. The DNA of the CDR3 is TGCGCCAGCAGCCAAGATCGAGGAGACAGCGGGGGCTCCTACAATGAGCAGTTCTTC. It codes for CASSQDRGDSGGSYNEQFF.

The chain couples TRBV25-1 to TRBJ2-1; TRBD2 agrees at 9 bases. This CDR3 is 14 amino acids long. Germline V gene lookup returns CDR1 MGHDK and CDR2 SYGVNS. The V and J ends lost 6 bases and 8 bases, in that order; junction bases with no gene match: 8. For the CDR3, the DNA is TGTGCCAGCAGAAGGACTAGCGTAGTGGATGAGCAGTTCTTC. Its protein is CASRRTSVVDEQFF.

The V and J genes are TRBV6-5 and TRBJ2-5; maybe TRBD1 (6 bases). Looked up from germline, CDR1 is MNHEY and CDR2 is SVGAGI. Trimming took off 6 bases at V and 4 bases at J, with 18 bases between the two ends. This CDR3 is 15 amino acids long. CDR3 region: CASSRVSGGAETQYF. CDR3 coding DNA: TGTGCCAGCAGCCGGGTCTCTGGGGGCGCAGAGACCCAGTACTTC.

CDR3 nucleotide sequence: TGTGCCAGCAGTGAAGCTAGCGGGGGAGGGACAGATACGCAGTATTTT. Translation: CASSEASGGGTDTQYF. The chain combines TRBV2 with TRBJ2-3; 9 positions agree with TRBD2. Trimming at V came to 0 bases and at J to 3 bases, leaving 4 bases not matched to a gene. In germline, CDR1 is SNHLY, CDR2 FYNNEI. This CDR3 has 16 amino acids.

In nucleotides, the CDR3 is TGTGCCAGCAGTGAAGATTGGGACAGCCTCTACGAGCAGTACTTC. Translation gives CASSEDWDSLYEQYF. The chain has TRBV6-1 and TRBJ2-7, with TRBD1 identical over 7 bases. Trimming removed 1 base from V and 3 bases from J; junction bases left unmatched: 6. The CDR3 runs 15 residues. The germline gives CDR1 MNHNS, CDR2 SASEGT.

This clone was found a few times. The chain's CDR3 is CASSRQGQGNTEAFF. The CDR3 coding sequence is TGTGCCAGCTCCCGACAGGGACAGGGGAACACTGAAGCTTTCTTT. The chain carries TRBV18 and TRBJ1-1; TRBD1 agrees at 9 bases. V dropped 6 bases and J dropped 1; count of bases not matched to a gene: 6. Per the germline V gene, CDR1 is KGHSH and CDR2 is LQKENI. The CDR3 sequence is 15 residues long.

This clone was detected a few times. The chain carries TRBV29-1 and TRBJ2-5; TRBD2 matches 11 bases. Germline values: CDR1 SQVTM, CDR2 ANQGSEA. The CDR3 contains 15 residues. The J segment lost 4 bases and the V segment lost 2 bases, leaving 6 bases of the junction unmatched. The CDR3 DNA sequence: TGCAGCGTTGAACAACTAGCGGGAGTGTCAGAGACCCAGTACTTC. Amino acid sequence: CSVEQLAGVSETQYF.